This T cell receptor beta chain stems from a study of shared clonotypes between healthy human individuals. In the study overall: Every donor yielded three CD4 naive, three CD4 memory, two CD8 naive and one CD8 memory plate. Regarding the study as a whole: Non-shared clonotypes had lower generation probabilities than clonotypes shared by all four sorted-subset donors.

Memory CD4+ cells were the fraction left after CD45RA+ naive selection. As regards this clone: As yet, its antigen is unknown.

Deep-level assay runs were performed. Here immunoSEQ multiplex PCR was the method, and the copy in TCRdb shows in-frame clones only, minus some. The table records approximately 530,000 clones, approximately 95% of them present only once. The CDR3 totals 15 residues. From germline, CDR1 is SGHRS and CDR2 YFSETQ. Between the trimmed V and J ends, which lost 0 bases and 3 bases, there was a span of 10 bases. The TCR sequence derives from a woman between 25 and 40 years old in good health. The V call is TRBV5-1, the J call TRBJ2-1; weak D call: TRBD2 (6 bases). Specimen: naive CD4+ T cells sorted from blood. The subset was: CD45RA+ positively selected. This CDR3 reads CASSLALRDYNEQFF. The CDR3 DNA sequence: TGCGCCAGCAGCTTGGCGCTGCGGGACTACAATGAGCAGTTCTTC.